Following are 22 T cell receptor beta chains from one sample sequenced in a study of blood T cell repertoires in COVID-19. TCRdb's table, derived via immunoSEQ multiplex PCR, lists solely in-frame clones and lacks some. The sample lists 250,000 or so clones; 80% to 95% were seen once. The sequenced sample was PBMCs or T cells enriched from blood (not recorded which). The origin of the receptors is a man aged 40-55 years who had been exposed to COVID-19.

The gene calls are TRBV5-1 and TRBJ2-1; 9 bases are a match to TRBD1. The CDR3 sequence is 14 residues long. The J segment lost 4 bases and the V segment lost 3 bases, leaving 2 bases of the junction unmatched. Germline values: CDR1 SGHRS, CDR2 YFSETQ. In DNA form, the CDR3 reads TGCGCCAGCAGCTCCGGGACAGGGTACAATGAGCAGTTCTTC. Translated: CASSSGTGYNEQFF.

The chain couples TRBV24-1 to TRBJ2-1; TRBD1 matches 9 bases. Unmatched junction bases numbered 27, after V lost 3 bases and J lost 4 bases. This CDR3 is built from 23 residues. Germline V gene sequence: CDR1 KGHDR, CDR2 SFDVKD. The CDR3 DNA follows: TGTGCCACCAGTGATCCCACAGGGGGCAGAGCGGAGGGGGGTAGCTTTTCGTACAATGAGCAGTTCTTC. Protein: CATSDPTGGRAEGGSFSYNEQFF.

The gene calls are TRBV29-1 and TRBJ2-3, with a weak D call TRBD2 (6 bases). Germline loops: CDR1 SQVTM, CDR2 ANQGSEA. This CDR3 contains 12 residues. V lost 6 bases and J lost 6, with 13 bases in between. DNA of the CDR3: TGCAGCGTCCCTACGGGAGCCGATACGCAGTATTTT. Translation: CSVPTGADTQYF.

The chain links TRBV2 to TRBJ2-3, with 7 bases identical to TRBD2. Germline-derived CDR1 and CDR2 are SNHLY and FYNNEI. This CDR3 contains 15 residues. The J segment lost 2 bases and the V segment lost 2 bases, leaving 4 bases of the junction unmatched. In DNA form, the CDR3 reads TGTGCCAGCAGTGAACGGGAGGCCGTCACAGATACGCAGTATTTT. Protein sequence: CASSEREAVTDTQYF.

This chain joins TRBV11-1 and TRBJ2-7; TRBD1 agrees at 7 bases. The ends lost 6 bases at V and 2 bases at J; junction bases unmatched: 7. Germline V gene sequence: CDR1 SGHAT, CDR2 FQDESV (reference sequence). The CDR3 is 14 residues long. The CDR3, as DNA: TGTGCCAGCAGACTCCGGGACAGACCCTACGAGCAGTACTTC. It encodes CASRLRDRPYEQYF.

CDR3 coding DNA: TGTGCCAGCAGTGAAGGTCAGACAGCGAACACCGGGGAGCTGTTTTTT. Translated, it gives CASSEGQTANTGELFF. The V and J genes are TRBV2 and TRBJ2-2; the D gene is possibly TRBD1 (5 bases). CDR3 length equals 16 residues. Germline V CDR1 and CDR2: SNHLY, FYNNEI. The germline V and J ends were trimmed by 1 base and 0 bases, with 9 bases remaining between them.

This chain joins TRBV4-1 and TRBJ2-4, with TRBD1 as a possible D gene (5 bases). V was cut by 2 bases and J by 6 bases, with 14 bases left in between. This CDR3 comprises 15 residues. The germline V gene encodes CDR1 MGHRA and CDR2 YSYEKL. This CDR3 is CASSQKNQGRNIQYF. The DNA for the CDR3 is TGCGCCAGCAGCCAAAAAAACCAGGGAAGAAACATTCAGTACTTC.

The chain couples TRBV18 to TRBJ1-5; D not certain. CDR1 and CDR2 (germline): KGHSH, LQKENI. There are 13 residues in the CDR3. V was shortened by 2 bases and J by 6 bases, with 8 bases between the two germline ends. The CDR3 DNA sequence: TGTGCCAGCTCACCAGGTGTGAGTCAGCCCCAGCATTTT. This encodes CASSPGVSQPQHF.

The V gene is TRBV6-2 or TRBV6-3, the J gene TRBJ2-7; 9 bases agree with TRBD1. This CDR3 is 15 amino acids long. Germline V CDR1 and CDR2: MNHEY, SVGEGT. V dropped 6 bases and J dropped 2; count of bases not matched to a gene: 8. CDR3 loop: CASSSQGALAYEQYF. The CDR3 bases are TGTGCCAGCAGCTCACAGGGGGCATTGGCCTACGAGCAGTACTTC.

The CDR3, as DNA: TGTGCCAGCAGCTTGGCAGGGAACATGAACACTGAAGCTTTCTTT. This encodes CASSLAGNMNTEAFF. The rearrangement uses TRBV5-4 and TRBJ1-1, with a weak D call TRBD1 (5 bases). The germline V gene encodes CDR1 SGHNT and CDR2 YYREEE (reference sequence). This CDR3 spans 15 amino acids. V lost 0 bases, J lost 0 bases, and 9 bases lay in between.

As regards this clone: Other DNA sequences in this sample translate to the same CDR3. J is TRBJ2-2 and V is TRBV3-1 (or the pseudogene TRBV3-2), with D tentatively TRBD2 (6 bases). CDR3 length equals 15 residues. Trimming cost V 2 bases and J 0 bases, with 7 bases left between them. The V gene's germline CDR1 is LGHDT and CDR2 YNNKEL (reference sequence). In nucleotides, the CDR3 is TGTGCCAGCAGCCAATGGGACTCGAACACCGGGGAGCTGTTTTTT. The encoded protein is CASSQWDSNTGELFF.

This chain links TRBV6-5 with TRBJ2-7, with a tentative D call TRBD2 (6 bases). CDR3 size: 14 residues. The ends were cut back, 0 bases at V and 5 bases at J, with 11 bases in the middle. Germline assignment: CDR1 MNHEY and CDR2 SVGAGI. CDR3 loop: CASSYSNTGDEQYF. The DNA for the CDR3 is TGTGCCAGCAGTTACTCGAACACGGGGGACGAGCAGTACTTC.

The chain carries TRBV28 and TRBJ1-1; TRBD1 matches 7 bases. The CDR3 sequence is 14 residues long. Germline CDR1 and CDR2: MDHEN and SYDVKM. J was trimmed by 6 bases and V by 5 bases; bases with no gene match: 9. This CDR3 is CASSPHRGKAEAFF. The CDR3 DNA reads TGTGCCAGCAGTCCCCACAGGGGAAAGGCTGAAGCTTTCTTT.

The CDR3 nucleotides read TGTGCCAGCAGTTCGATAGGACTGAAAGAGACCCAGTACTTC. Protein product: CASSSIGLKETQYF. The chain employs TRBV28 and TRBJ2-5, with D maybe TRBD2 (5 bases). The CDR3 runs to 14 residues. The V gene's germline CDR1 is MDHEN and CDR2 SYDVKM. The V gene lost 4 bases and the J gene lost 3 bases, with 12 bases spanning the gap.

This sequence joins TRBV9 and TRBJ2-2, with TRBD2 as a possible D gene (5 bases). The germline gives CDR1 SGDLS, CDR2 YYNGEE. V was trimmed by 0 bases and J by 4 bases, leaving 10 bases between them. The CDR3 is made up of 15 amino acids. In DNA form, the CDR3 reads TGTGCCAGCAGCGTAGGCCTCCGGGGCACCGGGGAGCTGTTTTTT. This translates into CASSVGLRGTGELFF.

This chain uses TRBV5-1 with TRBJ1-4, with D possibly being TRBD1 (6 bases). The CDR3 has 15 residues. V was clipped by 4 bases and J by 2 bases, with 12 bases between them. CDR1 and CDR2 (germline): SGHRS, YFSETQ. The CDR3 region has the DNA TGCGCCAGCAGCACAGGGATGGGGACTAATGAAAAACTGTTTTTT. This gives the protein CASSTGMGTNEKLFF. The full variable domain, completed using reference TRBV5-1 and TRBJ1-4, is KAGVTQTPRYLIKTRGQQVTLSCSPISGHRSVSWYQQTPGQGLQFLFEYFSETQRNKGNFPGRFSGRQFSNSRSEMNVSTLELGDSALYLCASSTGMGTNEKLFFGSGTQLSVL.

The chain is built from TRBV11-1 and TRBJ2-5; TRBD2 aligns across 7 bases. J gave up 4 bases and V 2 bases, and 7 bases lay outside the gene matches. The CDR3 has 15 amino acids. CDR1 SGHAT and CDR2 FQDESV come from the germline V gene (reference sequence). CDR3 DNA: TGTGCCAGCAGCTTATACCGCGGGAGCGCAGAGACCCAGTACTTC. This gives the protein CASSLYRGSAETQYF.

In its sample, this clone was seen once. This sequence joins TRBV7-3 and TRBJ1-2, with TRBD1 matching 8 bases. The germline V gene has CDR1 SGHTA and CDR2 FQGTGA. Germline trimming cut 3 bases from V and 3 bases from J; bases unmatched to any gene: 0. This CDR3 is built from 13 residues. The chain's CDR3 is CASSLTGDYGYTF. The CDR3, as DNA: TGTGCCAGCAGCTTGACAGGGGACTATGGCTACACCTTC.

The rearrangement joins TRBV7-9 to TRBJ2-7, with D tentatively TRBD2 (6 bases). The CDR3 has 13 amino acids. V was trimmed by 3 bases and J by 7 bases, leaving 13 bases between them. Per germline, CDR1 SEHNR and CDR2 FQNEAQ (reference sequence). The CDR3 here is CASSFWGTQEQYF. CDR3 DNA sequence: TGTGCCAGCAGCTTCTGGGGGACTCAAGAGCAGTACTTC.

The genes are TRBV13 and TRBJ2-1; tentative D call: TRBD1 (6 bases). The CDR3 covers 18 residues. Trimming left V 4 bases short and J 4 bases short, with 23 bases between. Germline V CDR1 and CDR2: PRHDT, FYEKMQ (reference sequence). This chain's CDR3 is CASSSRGIRSPNYNEQFF. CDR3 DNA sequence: TGTGCCAGCAGCTCGAGGGGGATTAGGTCGCCCAATTACAATGAGCAGTTCTTC. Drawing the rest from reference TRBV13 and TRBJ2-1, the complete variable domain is AAGVIQSPRHLIKEKRETATLKCYPIPRHDTVYWYQQGPGQDPQFLISFYEKMQSDKGSIPDRFSAQQFSDYHSELNMSSLELGDSALYFCASSSRGIRSPNYNEQFFGPGTRLTVL.

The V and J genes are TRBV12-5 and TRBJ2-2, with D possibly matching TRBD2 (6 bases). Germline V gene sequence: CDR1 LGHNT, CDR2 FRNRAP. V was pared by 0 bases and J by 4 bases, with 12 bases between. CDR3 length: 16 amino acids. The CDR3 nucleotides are TGTGCTAGTGGTTTGGTATGGGGGGTCCCCACCGGGGAGCTGTTTTTT. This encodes CASGLVWGVPTGELFF.

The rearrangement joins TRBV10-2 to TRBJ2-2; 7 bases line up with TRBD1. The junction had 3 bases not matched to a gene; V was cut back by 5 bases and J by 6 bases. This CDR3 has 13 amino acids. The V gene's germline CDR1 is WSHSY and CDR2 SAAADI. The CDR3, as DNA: TGCGCCAGCAGTCACAGGGGCGCCGGGGAGCTGTTTTTT. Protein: CASSHRGAGELFF.